Listed below are T cell receptor beta chains from one sample, sequenced in a study of identical twins. MiXCR, run by TCRdb on the 5' RACE reads, gives a single entry per CDR3 protein. The table lists approximately 600,000 distinct CDR3 sequences, just over 7% of them singletons. The same sample was also used in a study of yellow fever vaccine responses in identical twins.

Sequenced sample: PBMCs. The receptor source for this set is a woman between 18 and 29 years old in good health. Both conserved end residues are part of each CDR3. D genes are given only for firm matches. Rows may omit the clone size; those that give it use once, few, many or a size class.

TRBD2,few,TRBV20-1,TRBJ2-3,CSATGTSGRITDTQYF,TGCAGTGCCACCGGGACTAGCGGGAGGATCACAGATACGCAGTATTTT
-,many,TRBV20-1,TRBJ1-1,CSANRVDTEAFF,TGCAGTGCTAACAGGGTGGACACTGAAGCTTTCTTT
-,few,TRBV5-1,TRBJ1-6,CASSLAGIYNSPLHF,TGCGCCAGCAGCTTGGCTGGGATTTATAATTCACCCCTCCACTTT
-,few,TRBV19,TRBJ2-3,CASSILPGTDTQYF,TGTGCCAGTAGTATTCTCCCGGGCACAGATACGCAGTATTTT
TRBD1,many,TRBV15,TRBJ2-1,CATSRDDFGRDSSYNEQFF,TGTGCCACCAGCAGAGATGATTTTGGACGGGACAGCTCCTACAATGAGCAGTTCTTC
-,many,TRBV14,TRBJ2-5,CASSQDRGQETQYF,TGTGCCAGCAGCCAAGACAGGGGCCAAGAGACCCAGTACTTC
TRBD2,few,TRBV5-1,TRBJ2-1,CASGRTSGTTYNEQFF,TGCGCCAGCGGCCGGACTAGCGGAACTACCTACAATGAGCAGTTCTTC
-,many,TRBV4-1,TRBJ2-3,CASSQGSSSSTDTQYF,TGCGCCAGCAGCCAAGGGTCTAGCAGTAGCACAGATACGCAGTATTTT
-,-,TRBV20-1,TRBJ2-2,CSADSWGKTGELFF,TGCAGTGCTGACTCGTGGGGGAAGACCGGGGAGCTGTTTTTT
-,many,TRBV28,TRBJ2-5,CASSFPSDVQETQYF,TGTGCCAGCAGTTTTCCTTCGGACGTACAAGAGACCCAGTACTTC
-,few,TRBV21-1,TRBJ1-1,CASSKSSRWKYTEAFF,TGTGCCAGCAGCAAAAGTAGCCGCTGGAAGTACACTGAAGCTTTCTTT
-,few,TRBV5-1,TRBJ2-1,CASSLSREYNEQFF,TGCGCCAGCAGTTTATCGAGGGAATACAATGAGCAGTTCTTC
TRBD2,-,TRBV9,TRBJ2-1,CASSVLAGGVYNEQFF,TGTGCCAGCAGCGTCCTAGCGGGAGGGGTTTACAATGAGCAGTTCTTC
TRBD1,-,TRBV28,TRBJ1-2,CASSRTGQNYGYTF,TGTGCCAGCAGCAGGACAGGGCAAAATTATGGCTACACCTTC
-,many,TRBV9,TRBJ2-5,CASSPGTWGEETQYF,TGTGCCAGCAGCCCTGGGACGTGGGGGGAGGAGACCCAGTACTTC
-,few,TRBV20-1,TRBJ1-6,CSARDFRGTGPSLHF,TGCAGTGCTAGAGATTTCCGGGGTACCGGTCCTTCCCTCCACTTT
-,-,TRBV2,TRBJ2-3,CASRLGRSTDTQYF,TGTGCCAGCAGGCTGGGCAGAAGCACAGATACGCAGTATTTT
-,-,TRBV27,TRBJ2-5,CASSTRGRLGETQYF,TGTGCCAGCAGTACCCGTGGGCGGCTGGGAGAGACCCAGTACTTC
TRBD2,-,TRBV10-1,TRBJ2-7,CASSTSGRVHEQYF,TGCGCCAGCAGTACGAGCGGGAGGGTCCACGAGCAGTACTTC
-,few,TRBV5-1,TRBJ2-1,CASSLEVQLEQFF,TGCGCCAGCAGCTTGGAGGTCCAACTGGAGCAGTTCTTC
TRBD1,many,TRBV6-5,TRBJ1-1,CASSYKTGGANTEAFF,TGTGCCAGCAGTTACAAGACAGGGGGCGCGAACACTGAAGCTTTCTTT
TRBD1,few,TRBV5-1,TRBJ2-1,CASSARQGNSYNEQFF,TGCGCCAGCAGCGCAAGACAGGGGAACTCCTACAATGAGCAGTTCTTC
-,few,TRBV19,TRBJ2-5,CASSIGTAGGQETQYF,TGTGCCAGTAGTATAGGGACGGCCGGGGGACAAGAGACCCAGTACTTC
-,few,TRBV20-1,TRBJ1-1,CSARAPTGVGDTEAFF,TGCAGTGCTAGAGCGCCGACGGGGGTGGGGGACACTGAAGCTTTCTTT
-,few,TRBV12-3/TRBV12-4,TRBJ2-7,CASSLGVDYEQYF,TGTGCCAGCAGTTTGGGTGTGGACTACGAGCAGTACTTC
TRBD1,many,TRBV29-1,TRBJ2-7,CSGRTGGKSYEQYF,TGCAGCGGCCGGACAGGGGGAAAGTCCTACGAGCAGTACTTC
-,many,TRBV7-2,TRBJ2-3,CASSLVRTDTQYF,TGTGCCAGCAGCTTAGTGAGGACAGATACGCAGTATTTT
-,many,TRBV29-1,TRBJ2-7,CSVLLRGGGLSSYEQYF,TGCAGCGTTCTCCTAAGGGGGGGAGGCCTTAGCTCCTACGAGCAGTACTTC
-,few,TRBV4-2,TRBJ2-1,CASSQDLGLAPSSYNEQFF,TGTGCCAGCAGCCAAGATCTTGGGCTAGCGCCCAGCTCCTACAATGAGCAGTTCTTC
-,few,TRBV20-1,TRBJ2-1,CSARAERGFHNEQFF,TGCAGTGCTAGAGCGGAAAGGGGCTTCCACAATGAGCAGTTCTTC
-,many,TRBV7-9,TRBJ2-1,CASSRTESSYNEQFF,TGTGCCAGCAGCCGTACAGAAAGCTCCTACAATGAGCAGTTCTTC
-,-,TRBV5-6,TRBJ2-1,CASSVDRKKTYNEQFF,TGTGCCAGCAGCGTAGACAGAAAGAAGACGTACAATGAGCAGTTCTTC
TRBD2,few,TRBV13,TRBJ2-5,CASSKSSGGNPQETQYF,TGTGCCAGCAGCAAGAGTAGCGGGGGGAACCCCCAAGAGACCCAGTACTTC
-,few,TRBV7-9,TRBJ1-6,CASSGTGTRDSPLHF,TGTGCCAGCAGCGGAACCGGGACAAGGGATTCACCCCTCCACTTT
TRBD2,few,TRBV28,TRBJ2-7,CASSPWTSGSWNYEQYF,TGTGCCAGCAGTCCCTGGACTAGCGGGAGTTGGAACTACGAGCAGTACTTC
-,many,TRBV3-1,TRBJ1-4,CASSQPGDPSGNEKLFF,TGTGCCAGCAGCCAACCAGGGGACCCCTCCGGTAATGAAAAACTGTTTTTT
TRBD2,few,TRBV7-7,TRBJ2-5,CASSRAGGSETQYF,TGTGCCAGCTCAAGGGCGGGAGGATCGGAGACCCAGTACTTC
TRBD2,-,TRBV5-5,TRBJ2-7,CAISLAPGLAGNYEQYF,TGTGCCATCAGCTTGGCCCCTGGACTAGCGGGGAACTACGAGCAGTACTTC
TRBD1,-,TRBV7-9,TRBJ2-5,CASSLPTGRETQYF,TGTGCCAGCAGCTTACCGACAGGGCGAGAGACCCAGTACTTC
TRBD1,-,TRBV7-9,TRBJ2-2,CASNPTGGKAGELFF,TGTGCCAGCAACCCGACAGGGGGCAAGGCCGGGGAGCTGTTTTTT
TRBD2,many,TRBV13,TRBJ2-1,CASSPGLALHNEQFF,TGTGCCAGCAGCCCCGGACTAGCGCTGCACAATGAGCAGTTCTTC
-,many,TRBV9,TRBJ2-2,CASSVPAKPGELFF,TGTGCCAGCAGCGTACCAGCGAAGCCCGGGGAGCTGTTTTTT
TRBD2,-,TRBV20-1,TRBJ2-7,CSANGRSSYEQYF,TGCAGTGCCAACGGGAGGAGCTCCTACGAGCAGTACTTC
-,-,TRBV7-8,TRBJ2-1,CASSFELGGNVQFF,TGTGCCAGCAGCTTCGAGCTTGGAGGGAACGTGCAGTTCTTC
TRBD2,-,TRBV6-1,TRBJ2-1,CASNLAASSYNEQFF,TGTGCCAGCAATCTAGCGGCGAGCTCCTACAATGAGCAGTTCTTC
-,few,TRBV9,TRBJ2-3,CASSVVAGWGGTDTQYF,TGTGCCAGCAGCGTAGTTGCGGGATGGGGTGGCACAGATACGCAGTATTTT
-,many,TRBV10-3,TRBJ2-1,CAISGGVPAPGEQFF,TGTGCCATCAGTGGAGGGGTCCCCGCACCGGGTGAGCAGTTCTTC
TRBD1,-,TRBV7-9,TRBJ1-1,CASSPGQGNAFF,TGTGCCAGCAGCCCCGGACAGGGGAACGCTTTCTTT
-,few,TRBV28,TRBJ2-1,CASSFRVNEQFF,TGTGCCAGCAGTTTTCGGGTCAATGAGCAGTTCTTC
-,many,TRBV2,TRBJ1-5,CASSEKGASNQPQHF,TGTGCCAGCAGTGAGAAAGGAGCTAGCAATCAGCCCCAGCATTTT
-,-,TRBV2,TRBJ2-3,CASSPGGYYTDTQYF,TGTGCCAGCAGTCCTGGGGGGTATTACACAGATACGCAGTATTTT
TRBD1,-,TRBV5-1,TRBJ1-6,CASSLAPGQPGASYNSPLHF,TGCGCCAGCAGCTTGGCCCCGGGACAGCCAGGGGCCTCCTATAATTCACCCCTCCACTTT
-,many,TRBV7-9,TRBJ2-7,CASSLYLPNEQYF,TGTGCCAGCAGCTTATACCTACCCAACGAGCAGTACTTC